This T cell receptor (beta chain) was observed in a study of CD8+ T cells in alopecia areata. Treatment defined: oral pan-JAK inhibitor, 5-10 mg twice daily. RNA extraction and reverse transcription yielded cDNA as sequencing template. Sequencing was performed with immunoSEQ multiplex PCR; in TCRdb, only in-frame clones are kept and a portion is missing. The data hold 120,000 or so clones, with about 59% observed a single time. This TCR was sampled from a human donor with alopecia areata. Material: CD4+ T cells sorted from blood, obtained at week 4, from a patient treated with tofacitinib.

CDR3 DNA sequence: TGTGCCAGCGCAAGGGGGCGAGTAGACAATCAGCCCCAGCATTTT. It yields the protein CASARGRVDNQPQHF. The chain is built from TRBV7-2 and TRBJ1-5; 7 bases map to TRBD1. Germline V gene lookup returns CDR1 SGHTA and CDR2 FQGNSA. The J segment lost 3 bases and the V segment lost 8 bases, leaving 10 bases of the junction unmatched. This CDR3 spans 15 amino acids.